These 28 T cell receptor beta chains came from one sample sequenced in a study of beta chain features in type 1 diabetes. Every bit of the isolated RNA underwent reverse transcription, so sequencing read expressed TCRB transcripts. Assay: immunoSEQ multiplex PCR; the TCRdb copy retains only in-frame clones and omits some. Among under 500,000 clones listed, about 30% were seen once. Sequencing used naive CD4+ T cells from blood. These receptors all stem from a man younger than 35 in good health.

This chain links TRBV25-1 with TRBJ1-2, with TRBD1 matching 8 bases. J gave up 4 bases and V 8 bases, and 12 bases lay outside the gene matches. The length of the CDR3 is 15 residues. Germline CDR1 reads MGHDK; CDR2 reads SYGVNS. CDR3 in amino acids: CASHGQGDFGYGYTF. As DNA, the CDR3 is TGTGCCAGCCATGGACAGGGCGATTTCGGCTATGGCTACACCTTC.

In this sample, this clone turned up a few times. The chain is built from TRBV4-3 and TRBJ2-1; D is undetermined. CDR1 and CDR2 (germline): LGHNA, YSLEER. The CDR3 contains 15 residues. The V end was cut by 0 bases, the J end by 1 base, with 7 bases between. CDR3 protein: CASSQEKNSYNEQFF. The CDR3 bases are TGCGCCAGCAGCCAAGAGAAAAATTCCTACAATGAGCAGTTCTTC.

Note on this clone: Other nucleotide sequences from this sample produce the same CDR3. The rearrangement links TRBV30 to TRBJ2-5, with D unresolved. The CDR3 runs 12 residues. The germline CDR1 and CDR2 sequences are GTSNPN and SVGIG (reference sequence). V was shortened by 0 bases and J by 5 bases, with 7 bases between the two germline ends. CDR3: CAWSVGTETQYF. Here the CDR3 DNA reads TGTGCCTGGAGTGTAGGAACGGAGACCCAGTACTTC. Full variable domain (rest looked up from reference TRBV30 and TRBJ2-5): SQTIHQWPATLVQPVGSPLSLECTVEGTSNPNLYWYRQAAGRGLQLLFYSVGIGQISSEVPQNLSASRPQDRQFILSSKKLLLSDSGFYLCAWSVGTETQYFGPGTRLLVL.

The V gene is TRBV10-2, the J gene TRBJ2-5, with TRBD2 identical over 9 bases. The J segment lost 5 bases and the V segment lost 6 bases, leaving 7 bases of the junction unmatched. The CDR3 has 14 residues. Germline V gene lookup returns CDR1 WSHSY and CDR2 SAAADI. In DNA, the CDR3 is TGCGCCAGCAGGTCTAGCGGGGAGGGGGAGACCCAGTACTTC. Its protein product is CASRSSGEGETQYF.

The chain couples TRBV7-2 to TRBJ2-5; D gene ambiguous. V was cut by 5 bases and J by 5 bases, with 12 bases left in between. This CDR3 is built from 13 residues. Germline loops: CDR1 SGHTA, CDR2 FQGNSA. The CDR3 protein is CASSRSLGETQYF. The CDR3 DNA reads TGTGCCAGCAGCCGCAGCCTTGGCGAGACCCAGTACTTC.

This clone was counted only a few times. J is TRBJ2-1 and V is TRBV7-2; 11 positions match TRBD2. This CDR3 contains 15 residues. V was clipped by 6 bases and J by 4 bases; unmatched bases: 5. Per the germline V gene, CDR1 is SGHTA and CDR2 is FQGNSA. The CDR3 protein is CASSTGTSGYNEQFF. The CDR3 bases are TGTGCCAGCAGTACCGGGACTAGCGGTTACAATGAGCAGTTCTTC.

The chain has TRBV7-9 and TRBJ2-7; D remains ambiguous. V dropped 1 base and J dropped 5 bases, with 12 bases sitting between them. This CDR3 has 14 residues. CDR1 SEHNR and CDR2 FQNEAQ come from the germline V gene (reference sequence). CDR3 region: CASSLGIWVDEQYF. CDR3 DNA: TGTGCCAGCAGCTTAGGTATTTGGGTAGACGAGCAGTACTTC.

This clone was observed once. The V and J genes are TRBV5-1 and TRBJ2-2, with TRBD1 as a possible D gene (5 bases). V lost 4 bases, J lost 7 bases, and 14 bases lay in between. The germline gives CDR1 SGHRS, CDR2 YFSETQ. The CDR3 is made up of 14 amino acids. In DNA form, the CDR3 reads TGCGCCAGCAGCCAGGGAATAAAGGTCGGGGAGCTGTTTTTT. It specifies CASSQGIKVGELFF.

CDR3 coding DNA: TGTGCCAGCAGCTTCGCCGGGACTAGCGGGAGGAGCCAAGAGACCCAGTACTTC. It encodes CASSFAGTSGRSQETQYF. The gene calls are TRBV7-3 and TRBJ2-5, with TRBD2 identical over 15 bases. Losses at the gene ends were 3 bases for V and 1 base for J; bases not matched to a gene: 6. The CDR3 consists of 18 residues. The germline gives CDR1 SGHTA, CDR2 FQGTGA.

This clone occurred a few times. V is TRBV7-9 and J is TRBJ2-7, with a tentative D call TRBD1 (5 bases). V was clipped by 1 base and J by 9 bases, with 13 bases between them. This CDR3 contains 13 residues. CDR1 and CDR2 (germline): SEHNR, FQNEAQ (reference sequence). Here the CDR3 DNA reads TGTGCCAGCAGCTTAGGGATCCAAGGGGTGCAGTACTTC. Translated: CASSLGIQGVQYF.

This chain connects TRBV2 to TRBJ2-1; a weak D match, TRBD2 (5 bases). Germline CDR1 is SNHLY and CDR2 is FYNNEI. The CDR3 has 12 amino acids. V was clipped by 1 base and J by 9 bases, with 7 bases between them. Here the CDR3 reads CASSEGRAEQFF. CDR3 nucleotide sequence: TGTGCCAGCAGTGAAGGGCGGGCTGAGCAGTTCTTC.

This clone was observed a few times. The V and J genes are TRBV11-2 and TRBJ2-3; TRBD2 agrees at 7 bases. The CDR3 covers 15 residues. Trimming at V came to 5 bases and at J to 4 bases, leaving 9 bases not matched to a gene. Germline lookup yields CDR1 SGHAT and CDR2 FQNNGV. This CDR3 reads CASSPTYSGADTQYF. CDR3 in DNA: TGTGCCAGCAGCCCTACCTACAGCGGGGCAGATACGCAGTATTTT.

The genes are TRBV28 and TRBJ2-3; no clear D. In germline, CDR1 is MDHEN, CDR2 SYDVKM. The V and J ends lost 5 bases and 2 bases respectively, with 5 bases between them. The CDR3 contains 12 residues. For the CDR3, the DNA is TGTGCCAGCAGTAGCCTCACAGATACGCAGTATTTT. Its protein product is CASSSLTDTQYF.

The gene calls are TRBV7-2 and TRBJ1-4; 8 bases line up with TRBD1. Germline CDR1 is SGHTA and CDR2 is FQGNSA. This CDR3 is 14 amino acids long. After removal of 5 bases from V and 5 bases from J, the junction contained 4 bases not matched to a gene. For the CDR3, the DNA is TGTGCCAGCAGCCGGACAGGGATGAATGAAAAACTGTTTTTT. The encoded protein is CASSRTGMNEKLFF.

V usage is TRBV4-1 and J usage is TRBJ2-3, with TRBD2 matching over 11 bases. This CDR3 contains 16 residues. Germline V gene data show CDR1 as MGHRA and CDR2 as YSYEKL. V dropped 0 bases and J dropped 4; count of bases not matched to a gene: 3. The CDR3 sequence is CASSQELAGAPDTQYF. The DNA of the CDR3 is TGCGCCAGCAGCCAAGAACTAGCGGGAGCCCCAGATACGCAGTATTTT.

CDR3 sequence (DNA): TGTGCCTGGAGTAGAGGGAAAACGGATAATTCACCCCTCCACTTT. This sequence encodes CAWSRGKTDNSPLHF. The chain has TRBV30 and TRBJ1-6, with no clear D. This CDR3 is built from 15 residues. With 2 bases removed from V and 5 bases from J, the gap between germline ends came to 13 bases. Germline CDR1 reads GTSNPN; CDR2 reads SVGIG (reference sequence). Full variable domain (outside the CDR3, taken from reference TRBV30 and TRBJ1-6): SQTIHQWPATLVQPVGSPLSLECTVEGTSNPNLYWYRQAAGRGLQLLFYSVGIGQISSEVPQNLSASRPQDRQFILSSKKLLLSDSGFYLCAWSRGKTDNSPLHFGNGTRLTVT.

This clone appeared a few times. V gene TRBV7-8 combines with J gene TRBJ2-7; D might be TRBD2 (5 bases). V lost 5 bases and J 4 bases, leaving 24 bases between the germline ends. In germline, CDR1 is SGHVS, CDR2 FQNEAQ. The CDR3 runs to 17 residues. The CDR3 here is CASSRRLEAFDEYEQYF. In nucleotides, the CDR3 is TGTGCCAGCAGCAGACGCTTGGAGGCTTTTGATGAATACGAGCAGTACTTC.

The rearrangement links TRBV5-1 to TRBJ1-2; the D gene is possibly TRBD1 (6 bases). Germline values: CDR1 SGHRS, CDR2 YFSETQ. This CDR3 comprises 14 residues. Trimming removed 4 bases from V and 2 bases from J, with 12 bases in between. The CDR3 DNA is TGCGCCAGCAGCCAGGTCACAGGGAACTATGGCTACACCTTC. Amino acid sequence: CASSQVTGNYGYTF.

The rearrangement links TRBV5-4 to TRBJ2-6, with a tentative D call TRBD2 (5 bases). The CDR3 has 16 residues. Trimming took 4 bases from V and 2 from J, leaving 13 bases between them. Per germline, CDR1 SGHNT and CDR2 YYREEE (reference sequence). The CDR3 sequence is CASSPGGRTGANVLTF. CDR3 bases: TGTGCCAGCAGCCCTGGTGGGAGAACTGGGGCCAACGTCCTGACTTTC.

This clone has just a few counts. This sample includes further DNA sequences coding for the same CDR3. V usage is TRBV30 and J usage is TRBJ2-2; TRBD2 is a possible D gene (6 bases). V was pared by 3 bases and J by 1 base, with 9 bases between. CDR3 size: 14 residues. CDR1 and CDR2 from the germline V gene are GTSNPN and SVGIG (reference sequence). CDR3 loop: CAWRDSGNTGELFF. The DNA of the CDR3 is TGTGCCTGGAGGGATAGCGGGAACACCGGGGAGCTGTTTTTT.

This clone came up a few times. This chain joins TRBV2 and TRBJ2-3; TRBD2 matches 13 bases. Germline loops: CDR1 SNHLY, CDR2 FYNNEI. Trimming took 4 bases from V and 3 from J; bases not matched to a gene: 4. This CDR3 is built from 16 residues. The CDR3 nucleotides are TGTGCCAGCAGTGTCGGACTAGCGGGAGCAACAGATACGCAGTATTTT. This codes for CASSVGLAGATDTQYF.

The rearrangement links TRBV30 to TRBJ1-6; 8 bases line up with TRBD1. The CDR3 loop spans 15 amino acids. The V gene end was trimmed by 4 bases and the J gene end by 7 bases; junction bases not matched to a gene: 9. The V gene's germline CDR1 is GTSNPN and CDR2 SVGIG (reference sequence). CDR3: CAWTSGTGGNSPLHF. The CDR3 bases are TGTGCCTGGACCTCCGGGACAGGAGGAAATTCACCCCTCCACTTT. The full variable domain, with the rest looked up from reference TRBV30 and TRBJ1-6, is SQTIHQWPATLVQPVGSPLSLECTVEGTSNPNLYWYRQAAGRGLQLLFYSVGIGQISSEVPQNLSASRPQDRQFILSSKKLLLSDSGFYLCAWTSGTGGNSPLHFGNGTRLTVT.

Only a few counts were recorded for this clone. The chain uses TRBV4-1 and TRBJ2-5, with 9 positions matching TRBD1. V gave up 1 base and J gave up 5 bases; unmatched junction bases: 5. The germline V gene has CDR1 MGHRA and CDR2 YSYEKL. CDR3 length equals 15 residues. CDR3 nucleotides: TGCGCCAGCAGCCAAGGAGGACAGGGGACGGAGACCCAGTACTTC. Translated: CASSQGGQGTETQYF.

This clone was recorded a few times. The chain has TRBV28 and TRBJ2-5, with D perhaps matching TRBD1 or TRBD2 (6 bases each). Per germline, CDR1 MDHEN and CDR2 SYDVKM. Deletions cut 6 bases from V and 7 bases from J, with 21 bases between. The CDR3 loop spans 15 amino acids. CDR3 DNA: TGTGCCAGCAGCCCCCCAGGGGCCCTCGGGGGGACCCAGTACTTC. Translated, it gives CASSPPGALGGTQYF. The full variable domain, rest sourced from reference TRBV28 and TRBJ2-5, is DVKVTQSSRYLVKRTGEKVFLECVQDMDHENMFWYRQDPGLGLRLIYFSYDVKMKEKGDIPEGYSVSREKKERFSLILESASTNQTSMYLCASSPPGALGGTQYFGPGTRLLVL.

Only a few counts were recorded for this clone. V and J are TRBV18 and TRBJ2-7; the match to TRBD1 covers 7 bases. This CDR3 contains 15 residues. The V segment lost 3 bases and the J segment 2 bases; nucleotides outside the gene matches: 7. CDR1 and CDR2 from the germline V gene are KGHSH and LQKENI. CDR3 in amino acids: CASSPQGVAAYEQYF. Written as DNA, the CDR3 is TGTGCCAGCTCACCCCAGGGGGTCGCAGCCTACGAGCAGTACTTC.

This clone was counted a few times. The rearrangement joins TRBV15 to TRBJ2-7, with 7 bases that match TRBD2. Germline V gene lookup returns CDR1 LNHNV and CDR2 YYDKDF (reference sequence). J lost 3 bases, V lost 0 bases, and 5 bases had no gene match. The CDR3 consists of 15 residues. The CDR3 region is CATSRDGRTSYEQYF. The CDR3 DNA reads TGTGCCACCAGCAGAGACGGACGGACTAGCTACGAGCAGTACTTC.

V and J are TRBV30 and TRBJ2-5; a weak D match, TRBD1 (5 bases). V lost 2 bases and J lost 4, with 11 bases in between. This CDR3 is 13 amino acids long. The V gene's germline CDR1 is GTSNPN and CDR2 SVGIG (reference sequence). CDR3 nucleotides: TGTGCCTGGAGTAACCGAAGGGGAGAGACCCAGTACTTC. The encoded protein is CAWSNRRGETQYF.

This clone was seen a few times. CDR3 coding DNA: TGTGCCAGCAGCTCGAAGGGGGGCGGCTACACAGATACGCAGTATTTT. Encoded protein: CASSSKGGGYTDTQYF. The chain employs TRBV9 and TRBJ2-3; the D gene could be TRBD1 or TRBD2 (6 bases each). V was trimmed by 4 bases and J by 2 bases, leaving 17 bases between them. CDR3 length: 16 residues. Germline CDR1 reads SGDLS; CDR2 reads YYNGEE.